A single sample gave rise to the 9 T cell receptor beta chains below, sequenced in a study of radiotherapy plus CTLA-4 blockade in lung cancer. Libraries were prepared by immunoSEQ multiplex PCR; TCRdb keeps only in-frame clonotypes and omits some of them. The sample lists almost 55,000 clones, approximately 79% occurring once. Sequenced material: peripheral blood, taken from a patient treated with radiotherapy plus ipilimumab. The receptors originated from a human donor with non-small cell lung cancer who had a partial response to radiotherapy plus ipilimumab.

CDR3 sequence (DNA): TGTGCCAGCAGTTCAGGGTCCTACGAGCAGTACTTC. As protein: CASSSGSYEQYF. The chain links TRBV28 to TRBJ2-7; D is perhaps TRBD1 (5 bases). Trimming cost V 4 bases and J 1 base, with 5 bases left between them. Germline V gives CDR1 MDHEN, CDR2 SYDVKM. This CDR3 is 12 amino acids long. The full variable domain, completed using reference TRBV28 and TRBJ2-7, is DVKVTQSSRYLVKRTGEKVFLECVQDMDHENMFWYRQDPGLGLRLIYFSYDVKMKEKGDIPEGYSVSREKKERFSLILESASTNQTSMYLCASSSGSYEQYFGPGTRLTVT.

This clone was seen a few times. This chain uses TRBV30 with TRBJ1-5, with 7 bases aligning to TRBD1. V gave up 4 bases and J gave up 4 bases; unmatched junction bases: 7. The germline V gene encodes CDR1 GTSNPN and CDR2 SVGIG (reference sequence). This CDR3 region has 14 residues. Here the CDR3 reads CAWTRGQYNQPQHF. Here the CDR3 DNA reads TGTGCCTGGACCCGGGGACAGTATAATCAGCCCCAGCATTTT.

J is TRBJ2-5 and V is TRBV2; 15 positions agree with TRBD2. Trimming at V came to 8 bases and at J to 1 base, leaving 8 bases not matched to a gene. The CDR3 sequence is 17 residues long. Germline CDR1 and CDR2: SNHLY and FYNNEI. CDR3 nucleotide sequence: TGTGCCAGCTCGCGGGGACTAGCGGGGGGTTCCCAAGAGACCCAGTACTTC. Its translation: CASSRGLAGGSQETQYF.

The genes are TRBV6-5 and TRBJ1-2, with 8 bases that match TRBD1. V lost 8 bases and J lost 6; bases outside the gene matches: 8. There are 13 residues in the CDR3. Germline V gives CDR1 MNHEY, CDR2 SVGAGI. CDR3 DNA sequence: TGTGCCAGCCTACGGACAGGGTCTGATGGCTACACCTTC. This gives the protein CASLRTGSDGYTF.

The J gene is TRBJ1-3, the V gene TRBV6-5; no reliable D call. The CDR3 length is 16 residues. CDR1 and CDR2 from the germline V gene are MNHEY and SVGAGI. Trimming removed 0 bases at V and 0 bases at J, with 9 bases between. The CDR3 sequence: CASSYSRSVSGNTIYF. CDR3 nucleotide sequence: TGTGCCAGCAGTTACTCGCGGTCAGTCTCTGGAAACACCATATATTTT.

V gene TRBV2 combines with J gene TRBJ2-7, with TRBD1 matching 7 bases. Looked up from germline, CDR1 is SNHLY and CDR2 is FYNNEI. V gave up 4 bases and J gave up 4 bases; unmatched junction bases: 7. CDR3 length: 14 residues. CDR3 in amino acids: CASSVGDRVYEQYF. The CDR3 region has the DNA TGTGCCAGCAGTGTAGGTGACAGGGTATACGAGCAGTACTTC.

CDR3 bases: TGTGCCAGCAGTTTGTACTCTCGGGGTTCTGGGGCCAACGTCCTGACTTTC. It specifies CASSLYSRGSGANVLTF. The chain links TRBV27 to TRBJ2-6; TRBD2 is a possible D gene (5 bases). The CDR3 is 17 amino acids. Germline V lookup: CDR1 MNHEY, CDR2 SMNVEV (reference sequence). Trimming pared 3 bases from V and 1 base from J, leaving 13 bases between. The full variable domain, its missing parts supplied by reference TRBV27 and TRBJ2-6, is EAQVTQNPRYLITVTGKKLTVTCSQNMNHEYMSWYRQDPGLGLRQIYYSMNVEVTDKGDVPEGYKVSRKEKRNFPLILESPSPNQTSLYFCASSLYSRGSGANVLTFGAGSRLTVL.

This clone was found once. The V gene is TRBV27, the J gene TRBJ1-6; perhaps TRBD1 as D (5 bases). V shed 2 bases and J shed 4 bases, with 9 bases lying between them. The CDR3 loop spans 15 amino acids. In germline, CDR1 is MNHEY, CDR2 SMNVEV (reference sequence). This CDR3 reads CASSLGGVYNSPLHF. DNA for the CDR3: TGTGCCAGCAGTTTAGGAGGGGTGTATAATTCACCCCTCCACTTT.

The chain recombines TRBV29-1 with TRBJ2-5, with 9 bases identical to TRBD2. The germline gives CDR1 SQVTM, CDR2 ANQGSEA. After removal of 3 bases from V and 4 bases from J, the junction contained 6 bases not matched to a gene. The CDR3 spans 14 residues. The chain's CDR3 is CSVEKRGAVETQYF. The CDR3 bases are TGCAGCGTTGAGAAGCGGGGGGCGGTAGAGACCCAGTACTTC.